This is a list of T cell receptor beta chains from one sample in a study of post-analysis software for immune sequencing data. TCRdb independently ran MiXCR on the PCR reads; one entry per CDR3 protein. Of roughly 650,000 distinct CDR3 sequences in the sample, roughly three fifths were seen once. The sample taken for sequencing was blood. The receptors come from a girl aged 2-10 years with multiple sclerosis. Each CDR3 is given with its conserved first and last residue. Fields, in order: J gene, V gene, D gene, clone size, CDR3 length, CDR3 protein, CDR3 DNA. D genes are given only for firm matches. Clone size appears in some rows only: once, few, many, or a class for an expanded clone.

j_call: TRBJ2-5
v_call: TRBV3-1
d_call: NA
clone_size: NA
cdr3_length: 13
cdr3_aa: CASSQELQETQYF
cdr3_nt: TGTGCCAGCAGCCAAGAACTCCAAGAGACCCAGTACTTC

j_call: TRBJ2-7
v_call: TRBV4-1
d_call: TRBD2
clone_size: NA
cdr3_length: 17
cdr3_aa: CASSLQILAGDHYEQYF
cdr3_nt: TGCGCCAGCAGCCTGCAAATTTTAGCGGGAGATCACTACGAGCAGTACTTC

j_call: TRBJ2-5
v_call: TRBV20-1
d_call: TRBD2
clone_size: NA
cdr3_length: 18
cdr3_aa: CSARAASRLAGYQETQYF
cdr3_nt: TGCAGTGCTAGAGCCGCATCCCGACTAGCGGGGTACCAAGAGACCCAGTACTTC

j_call: TRBJ2-5
v_call: TRBV5-8
d_call: NA
clone_size: few
cdr3_length: 15
cdr3_aa: CASSFIRAGEETQYF
cdr3_nt: TGTGCCAGCAGCTTCATTCGGGCAGGAGAAGAGACCCAGTACTTC

j_call: TRBJ1-5
v_call: TRBV20-1
d_call: TRBD1
clone_size: NA
cdr3_length: 16
cdr3_aa: CSASSPTGVSNQPQHF
cdr3_nt: TGCAGTGCTAGTAGCCCTACAGGGGTGAGCAATCAGCCCCAGCATTTT

j_call: TRBJ2-1
v_call: TRBV7-9
d_call: NA
clone_size: once
cdr3_length: 15
cdr3_aa: CASSRTVGGYNEQFF
cdr3_nt: TGTGCCAGCAGCCGGACAGTGGGGGGCTACAATGAGCAGTTCTTC

j_call: TRBJ2-3
v_call: TRBV12-3/TRBV12-4
d_call: TRBD1
clone_size: NA
cdr3_length: 15
cdr3_aa: CASSSSFVPGQVEYF
cdr3_nt: TGTGCCAGCAGTTCATCCTTCGTCCCGGGACAGGTGGAGTATTTT

j_call: TRBJ2-1
v_call: TRBV3-1
d_call: TRBD2
clone_size: NA
cdr3_length: 16
cdr3_aa: CASSQGSAGVDNEQFF
cdr3_nt: TGTGCCAGCAGCCAAGGATCAGCGGGAGTTGACAATGAGCAGTTCTTC

j_call: TRBJ2-4
v_call: TRBV6-5
d_call: NA
clone_size: NA
cdr3_length: 14
cdr3_aa: CASSVWSGGNIQYF
cdr3_nt: TGTGCCAGCAGCGTTTGGAGTGGAGGAAACATTCAGTACTTC

j_call: TRBJ2-7
v_call: TRBV6-4
d_call: NA
clone_size: few
cdr3_length: 15
cdr3_aa: CASSDGRRDSYEQYF
cdr3_nt: TGTGCCAGCAGTGACGGTCGTCGGGACTCCTACGAGCAGTACTTC

j_call: TRBJ2-1
v_call: TRBV9
d_call: NA
clone_size: NA
cdr3_length: 13
cdr3_aa: CASSVGVHNEQFF
cdr3_nt: TGTGCCAGCAGCGTGGGGGTCCACAATGAGCAGTTCTTC

j_call: TRBJ1-2
v_call: TRBV12-3/TRBV12-4
d_call: NA
clone_size: NA
cdr3_length: 14
cdr3_aa: CASSLAVTDYGYTF
cdr3_nt: TGTGCCAGCAGTTTGGCAGTTACGGACTATGGCTACACCTTC

j_call: TRBJ1-4
v_call: TRBV20-1
d_call: NA
clone_size: NA
cdr3_length: 13
cdr3_aa: CSARYGLGEKLFF
cdr3_nt: TGCAGTGCTAGATATGGGTTGGGTGAAAAACTGTTTTTT

j_call: TRBJ1-2
v_call: TRBV6-5
d_call: NA
clone_size: NA
cdr3_length: 14
cdr3_aa: CASSYTLRDYGYTF
cdr3_nt: TGTGCCAGCAGTTACACGCTAAGGGACTATGGCTACACCTTC

j_call: TRBJ2-1
v_call: TRBV3-1
d_call: TRBD2
clone_size: NA
cdr3_length: 15
cdr3_aa: CATVGLAGSYNEQFF
cdr3_nt: TGTGCCACCGTGGGACTAGCGGGATCCTACAATGAGCAGTTCTTC

j_call: TRBJ2-5
v_call: TRBV20-1
d_call: TRBD2
clone_size: NA
cdr3_length: 15
cdr3_aa: CSARTQREIFETQYF
cdr3_nt: TGCAGTGCTAGAACCCAGCGGGAGATTTTTGAGACCCAGTACTTC

j_call: TRBJ2-3
v_call: TRBV7-7
d_call: NA
clone_size: few
cdr3_length: 13
cdr3_aa: CASSTRPTDTQYF
cdr3_nt: TGTGCTAGCAGCACCAGGCCCACAGATACGCAGTATTTT

j_call: TRBJ2-7
v_call: TRBV3-1
d_call: NA
clone_size: NA
cdr3_length: 17
cdr3_aa: CASSSARPGPRRLEQYF
cdr3_nt: TGTGCCAGCAGCTCGGCTCGCCCCGGGCCTAGGCGGCTCGAGCAGTACTTC